What follows describes a single T cell receptor beta chain. No cognate antigen has been identified for it. It has no much larger one-base neighbor in the sample; base qualities were not kept. The immunoSEQ platform was used for deep TCRbeta sequencing. The authors processed their data as follows. For further analysis, only productive rearrangements were exported out of the immunoSEQ Analyzer. T cell phenotypes were assigned to bulk TCRbeta clonotypes by matching the clonotypes to single-cell RNA+TCR-seq clones with the same TCRbeta sequence. Tumor enrichment of a clone was calculated by dividing the clone's tumor frequency by the clone's PBMC frequency, both taken from bulk TCR sequencing. GLIPH was used to sort TCRs into specificity groups, which are clusters of distinct TCRs that likely recognize common antigens through shared CDR3 motifs. The clones in this table, taken by TCRdb from immuneACCESS, are in-frame only. Not every clone is retained; where verified, under half of the shortfall comes from an unresolved V gene, and the cause of the rest is unknown. V, J and clone size were drawn from that table, and D and trimming were deduced from the DNA. This sample comprises 45,000 to 60,000 clones, roughly 80% of them detected only once. The ten largest account for approximately 7.9% of the sample.

This entry is derived from a study of T cells in tumors after PD-1 blockade (dated by TCRdb to between 2018 and 2021). Study-level background: Exclusion criteria were prior checkpoint blockade, use of systemic immunosuppressants, or recent radiotherapy or other anti-cancer therapy within 4 weeks. Pembrolizumab 200 mg every 3 weeks or cemiplimab 350 mg every 2 weeks was administered to patients. While on anti-PD-1 treatment, some of the patients also continued taking daily vismodegib 150 mg. An average of about 110,000 TCR templates (range roughly 22,000-290,000) and around 36,000 unique clonotypes was obtained for peripheral blood samples. Paired single-cell RNA and TCR sequencing was performed on site-matched tumors from BCC or SCC patients before and after anti-PD-1 therapy. To compare blood and tumor clonotypes, bulk TCR sequencing was performed on some 10 peripheral blood samples from about five patients. RECIST version 1.1 was used to evaluate clinical response. What the study reported, not specific to this receptor: The source of novel T cell clones was not identified and could include lymphoid organs or rare unexpanded clones within the tumor or its periphery. About two fifths of the TCR clonotypes from tumors also showed up in blood, and some novel exhausted tumor clones were present in pre-treatment blood, which suggests peripheral recruitment.

The junction shows trimming of 1 base on V and 3 bases on J, plus 10 bases between the germline ends. The CDR3, from cysteine to phenylalanine, totals 15 residues. The kept DNA is CDR3 alone, 45 bases in frame from the first base. CDR1 and CDR2, looked up from the germline V gene, are SGHNT and YENEEA. Genomic DNA extracted from tumor biopsies or peripheral blood was used for bulk TCRbeta sequencing, with input ranging from roughly 600 ng to 6,004 ng. Histologically proven advanced or metastatic basal or squamous cell carcinoma was present in all patients, all of whom were poor candidates for surgical resection. Of the approximately 10 patients in the basal cell carcinoma cohort, eight or nine underwent bulk tumor TCR sequencing.

Here the chain combines TRBV11-3 and TRBJ2-1; the D call is possibly TRBD1 or TRBD2, each sharing 6 bases. The TCR sequence derives from a human donor with advanced basal cell or squamous cell carcinoma (not recorded which). Here the sequenced sample was PBMCs, taken before anti-PD-1 therapy. The DNA sequence is as follows: TGTGCCAGCAGCTTAGGGGGGGACATCTACAATGAGCAGTTCTTC. This yields the protein CASSLGGDIYNEQFF.